These 7 T cell receptor beta chains were sequenced from one sample in a study of T cell responses to AZD1222 COVID-19 vaccine. The data were produced by immunoSEQ multiplex PCR, yet TCRdb's version contains in-frame clones alone and is incomplete. This sample carries tens of thousands of clones, 85% of them seen once, and the ten largest clones take roughly 19%. The material sequenced was peripheral blood, taken on day 0 of AZD1222 vaccination. Receptors were obtained from an adult in good health.

The chain combines TRBV7-9 with TRBJ2-7; TRBD2 matches 10 bases. V shed 1 base, J shed 1 base, and the junction held 1 base outside the gene matches. The CDR3 contains 15 residues. Germline CDR1 reads SEHNR; CDR2 reads FQNEAQ (reference sequence). CDR3 in amino acids: CASSLGLAGSYEQYF. In DNA, the CDR3 is TGTGCCAGCAGCTTAGGACTAGCGGGTTCCTACGAGCAGTACTTC.

V is TRBV19 and J is TRBJ1-1; D not certain. CDR1 LNHDA and CDR2 SQIVND come from the germline V gene (reference sequence). The V end lost 7 bases, the J end lost 4 bases, and 7 bases lay between the germline ends. CDR3 length equals 11 residues. The CDR3 sequence is CASNRGTEAFF. The CDR3 nucleotides read TGTGCCAGTAACCGGGGCACTGAAGCTTTCTTT.

The chain is built from TRBV2 and TRBJ1-4, with D maybe TRBD1 (5 bases). Trimming removed 7 bases from V and 8 bases from J, with 14 bases in between. The CDR3 is 13 residues long. Germline V gives CDR1 SNHLY, CDR2 FYNNEI. The CDR3 region is CASTGPDGEKLFF. The DNA of the CDR3 is TGTGCCAGCACGGGGCCCGATGGAGAAAAACTGTTTTTT.

The sample holds a few counts of this clone. CDR3 region: CASSSRIRSAGGDNEQFF. The CDR3 region has the DNA TGTGCCAGCAGCTCTCGGATCAGGTCAGCGGGGGGCGACAATGAGCAGTTCTTC. This chain uses TRBV7-3 with TRBJ2-1, with TRBD2 identical over 9 bases. CDR3 size: 18 residues. The V and J ends lost 4 bases and 5 bases, in that order; junction bases with no gene match: 15. The germline gives CDR1 SGHTA, CDR2 FQGTGA.

The V gene is TRBV6-5, the J gene TRBJ2-4; D unresolved. There are 13 residues in the CDR3. V was trimmed by 4 bases and J by 6 bases, leaving 10 bases between them. Germline V gene sequence: CDR1 MNHEY, CDR2 SVGAGI. The CDR3 DNA reads as TGTGCCAGCAGTTTAGGACGCCGAAACATTCAGTACTTC. Residues: CASSLGRRNIQYF.

The chain is built from TRBV5-4 and TRBJ2-7; D unclear. The CDR3 length is 12 residues. V was pared by 0 bases and J by 6 bases, with 7 bases between. The germline V gene has CDR1 SGHNT and CDR2 YYREEE (reference sequence). CDR3: CASSLGELEQYF. CDR3 DNA sequence: TGTGCCAGCAGCTTGGGGGAACTCGAGCAGTACTTC. Based on the CDR3 plus reference TRBV5-4 and TRBJ2-7, the full variable domain is ETGVTQSPTHLIKTRGQQVTLRCSSQSGHNTVSWYQQALGQGPQFIFQYYREEENGRGNFPPRFSGLQFPNYSSELNVNALELDDSALYLCASSLGELEQYFGPGTRLTVT.

The chain employs TRBV19 and TRBJ2-5; TRBD2 agrees at 12 bases. Germline-derived CDR1 and CDR2 are LNHDA and SQIVND (reference sequence). V lost 6 bases and J lost 6; bases outside the gene matches: 5. The CDR3 sequence is 14 residues long. CDR3 sequence: CASRRLAGEQTQYF. The CDR3 coding sequence is TGTGCCAGTAGAAGACTAGCGGGGGAACAGACCCAGTACTTC.